A single TCR beta chain is shown here with its context. In the authors' methods: Amplification from reference gene primers served as the basis for estimated nucleated cell counts. Only in-frame clones appear in the TCRdb table, and some are missing; sequencing was by immunoSEQ multiplex PCR. From that table come the V and J calls and clone size; the DNA was used to work out D and trimming. This table holds more than 90,000 clones, about 85% found once. The data derive from a study of blood T cell repertoires in COVID-19. Study background: Sites across the United States, Italy and Spain contributed samples from acute and convalescent COVID-19. The analysed material was cDNA or gDNA that came from T cells, B-cell-depleted T cells, or PBMCs.

The CDR3 loop spans 14 amino acids. The J segment lost 5 bases and the V segment lost 5 bases, leaving 8 bases of the junction unmatched. The germline V gene encodes CDR1 MDHEN and CDR2 SYDVKM. The chain combines TRBV28 with TRBJ2-5; 7 bases agree with TRBD1. Sample: peripheral blood. This receptor was identified in a human donor in a cohort sampled during active COVID-19. CDR3 residues: CASSRQGRGETQYF. The CDR3 bases are TGTGCCAGCAGTCGACAGGGTAGGGGGGAGACCCAGTACTTC.